The source of this T cell receptor (beta chain) is a study of radiotherapy plus CTLA-4 blockade in lung cancer (dated by TCRdb to 2016 to 2019). Study-wide context: Objective responses were observed in 15% to 20% of enrolled patients, and disease control was achieved in roughly 29%. What the research found in general, with its limitations: Increased serum interferon-beta after radiation, together with early dynamic changes in blood T cell clones, were reported to be the strongest predictors of response. TCR clones derived from tumors expanded in peripheral blood after treatment with radiotherapy and ipilimumab.

To note about this clone: Its target antigen remains unknown. Base qualities were left out, and no much larger clone turns up one base away.

The receptor library was made with the immunoSEQ multiplex PCR assay. In TCRdb, the immuneACCESS table is reduced to in-frame sequences with V and J assigned. These tables do not hold every clone; where another copy was compared, an unresolved V gene accounts for under half, and the others remain unexplained. The sample contains 77,000 or so clones, approximately 73% of them found a single time. Around 10% of the sample rests with the top ten. Focal radiation therapy combined with CTLA-4 blockade (ipilimumab) was tested in patients with chemo-refractory metastatic non-small-cell lung cancer. Unmatched junction bases come to 8, with V trimmed by 2 bases and J by 3 bases. Including cysteine and phenylalanine, the CDR3 has 17 amino acids. Of all the DNA, just the CDR3 is kept, 51 bases in frame from base 1. In the germline V gene, CDR1 corresponds to MGHRA and CDR2 to YSYEKL.

In this chain, TRBV4-1 is recombined with TRBJ2-2; 8 middle bases align to TRBD2. This TCR was sampled from a human donor with non-small cell lung cancer whose response to radiotherapy plus ipilimumab could not be evaluated. Sequences were derived from peripheral blood, sampled from a patient treated with radiotherapy plus ipilimumab. This receptor carries the CDR3 CASSQYFGGGDTGELFF. Read as DNA, the sequence is TGCGCCAGCAGCCAATACTTCGGGGGGGGAGACACCGGGGAGCTGTTTTTT.